A selection of T cell receptor beta chains follows, all from one sample in a study of vaccination and CD4 T cells after COVID-19. These TCRs are of unknown antigen specificity. TCRdb fed the PCR reads into MiXCR, producing one record per CDR3 protein. The profile shows about 15,000 distinct CDR3 sequences, roughly half of them singletons. The sequenced sample was CD4+ T cells from blood, cultured in vitro. The receptor source for this set is a human donor who had recovered from COVID-19. Both conserved end residues are part of each CDR3. Each record gives: D gene, V gene, clone size, J gene, CDR3 DNA, CDR3 protein. D genes are given only for firm matches. Clone size is stated in some rows and not others, as once, few, many or a class when expanded.

D: -; V: TRBV5-1; size: -; J: TRBJ1-1; DNA: TGCGCCAGCAGCCCCTATTATGACCAGAACACTGAAGCTTTCTTT; CDR3: CASSPYYDQNTEAFF
D: TRBD1; V: TRBV29-1; size: -; J: TRBJ2-1; DNA: TGCAGCGTTGTCTACAGGGGAAATGAGCAGTTCTTC; CDR3: CSVVYRGNEQFF
D: -; V: TRBV19; size: once; J: TRBJ1-5; DNA: TGTGCCAGTAGTATAGGAGTGGATCAGCCCCAGCATTTT; CDR3: CASSIGVDQPQHF
D: -; V: TRBV19; size: -; J: TRBJ2-3; DNA: TGTGCCAGTAGTATAAGGGAAGATACGCAGTATTTT; CDR3: CASSIREDTQYF
D: -; V: TRBV18; size: -; J: TRBJ1-1; DNA: TGTGCCAGCTCACCCACCGTAGGGGGAGGTACTGAAGCTTTCTTT; CDR3: CASSPTVGGGTEAFF
D: -; V: TRBV19; size: few; J: TRBJ2-3; DNA: TGTGCCAGTAGTCGGGATACGCAGTATTTT; CDR3: CASSRDTQYF
D: -; V: TRBV6-1; size: -; J: TRBJ1-2; DNA: TGTGCCAGCAGGCCCTCTCCTCACAGGACTAACTATGGCTACACCTTC; CDR3: CASRPSPHRTNYGYTF
D: -; V: TRBV7-2; size: -; J: TRBJ1-4; DNA: TGTGCCAGCAGCCCCGGAAGGGGTGAAAAACTGTTTTTT; CDR3: CASSPGRGEKLFF
D: -; V: TRBV21-1; size: -; J: TRBJ1-2; DNA: TGTGCCAGCAGCAAGGCGACAAACTATGGCTACACCTTC; CDR3: CASSKATNYGYTF
D: -; V: TRBV7-2; size: few; J: TRBJ2-1; DNA: TGTGCCAGCAGCTTAGCGCCTCAGCAGTTCTTC; CDR3: CASSLAPQQFF
D: -; V: TRBV28; size: -; J: TRBJ1-5; DNA: TGTGCCAGCAGGCGGATGGGGGGCAATCAGCCCCAGCATTTT; CDR3: CASRRMGGNQPQHF
D: -; V: TRBV11-2; size: -; J: TRBJ2-5; DNA: TGTGCCAGCAGCAAGGCATTCCAAGAGACCCAGTACTTC; CDR3: CASSKAFQETQYF
D: TRBD1; V: TRBV30; size: -; J: TRBJ1-2; DNA: TGTGCCTGGAGTACGGACAGGGCCTATGGCTACACCTTC; CDR3: CAWSTDRAYGYTF
D: -; V: TRBV18; size: -; J: TRBJ1-5; DNA: TGTGCCAGCTCACCACCTAAGGGGCATCAGCCCCAGCATTTT; CDR3: CASSPPKGHQPQHF
D: -; V: TRBV12-3/TRBV12-4; size: -; J: TRBJ2-2; DNA: TGTGCCAGCAGTTTTAGCACGAACACCGGGGAGCTGTTTTTT; CDR3: CASSFSTNTGELFF
D: -; V: TRBV2; size: -; J: TRBJ1-1; DNA: TGTGCCAGCCGACAGGAGGCGAACACTGAAGCTTTCTTT; CDR3: CASRQEANTEAFF